The clone carrying this TCR beta chain was detected once. The data belong to a study of control samples from healthy donors and cancer patients. The data were produced by immunoSEQ multiplex PCR, yet TCRdb's version contains in-frame clones alone and is incomplete. The repertoire includes about 110,000 clones, roughly 90% of them detected once, and around 17% sits in the top ten. Per germline, CDR1 LGHNA and CDR2 YSLEER. Between the trimmed V and J ends, which lost 3 bases and 9 bases, there was a span of 22 bases. This CDR3 contains 16 residues. Sequences were obtained from blood. The chain joins TRBV4-3 to TRBJ2-3, with D possibly being TRBD2 (6 bases). This receptor was identified in a woman between 45 and 60 years old in good health. The CDR3 region is CASSQDVAESGRTQYF. CDR3 coding DNA: TGCGCCAGCAGCCAGGACGTAGCGGAGTCAGGGCGGACGCAGTATTTT.